The text below deals with one TCR beta chain. The antigen remains unidentified. Distinct nucleotide sequences in the sample also encode this CDR3. This entry belongs to a study of cytomegalovirus exposure and HLA in healthy donors. Primers included in the PCR were 60 Vbeta and 13 Jbeta primers. Assay used: immunoSEQ multiplex PCR; TCRdb lists only in-frame clones, some missing. The data contain some 100,000 clones, approximately 74% of them singletons. Overall study results and limits: Across all donors, roughly uniform sequencing depth was an assumption of the presence/absence analyses. Relative to the approximately 670-donor mean, N-insertions were reportedly fewer in an Asian-associated ancestry cluster in a later analysis. TRBV6-2, TRBV6-3 and some other V segments were unresolvable in 87-base-pair reads.

V dropped 2 bases and J dropped 4; count of bases not matched to a gene: 3. Per germline, CDR1 KGHSH and CDR2 LQKENI. CDR3 length equals 14 residues. The sequenced sample was PBMCs. This TCR derives from a woman in her forties or fifties in good health and CMV-seropositive. The V call is TRBV18, the J call TRBJ2-5; 8 bases fit TRBD1. CDR3 DNA sequence: TGTGCCAGCTCACCAGGACAGGGTGGAGAGACCCAGTACTTC. Its translation is CASSPGQGGETQYF.